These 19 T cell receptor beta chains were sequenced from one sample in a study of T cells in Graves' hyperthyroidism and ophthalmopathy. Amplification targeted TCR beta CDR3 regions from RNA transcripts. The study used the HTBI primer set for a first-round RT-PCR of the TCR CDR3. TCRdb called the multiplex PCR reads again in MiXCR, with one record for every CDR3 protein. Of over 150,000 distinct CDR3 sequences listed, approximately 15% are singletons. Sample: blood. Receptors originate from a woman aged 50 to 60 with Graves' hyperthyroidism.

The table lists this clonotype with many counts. This chain's CDR3 is CASSQQLTKSGTEAFF. CDR3 DNA: TGTGCCAGCAGCCAACAATTAACTAAATCGGGGACTGAAGCTTTCTTT. The V call is TRBV7-2, the J call TRBJ1-1, with D hard to call. V was shortened by 5 bases and J by 5 bases, with 21 bases between the two germline ends. This CDR3 is 16 amino acids long. Per germline, CDR1 SGHTA and CDR2 FQGNSA.

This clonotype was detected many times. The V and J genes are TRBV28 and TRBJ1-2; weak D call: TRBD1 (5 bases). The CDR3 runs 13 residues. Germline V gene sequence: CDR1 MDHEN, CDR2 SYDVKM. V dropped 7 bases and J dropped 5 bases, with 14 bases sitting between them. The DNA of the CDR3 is TGTGCCAGCACCTCCGGGGACTCGTATGGCTACACCTTC. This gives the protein CASTSGDSYGYTF.

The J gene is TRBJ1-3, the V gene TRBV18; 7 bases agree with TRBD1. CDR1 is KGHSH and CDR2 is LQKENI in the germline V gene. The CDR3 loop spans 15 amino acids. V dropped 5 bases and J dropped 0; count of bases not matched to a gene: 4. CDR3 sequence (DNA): TGTGCCAGCTCAAAGACAGGGACCTCTGGAAACACCATATATTTT. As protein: CASSKTGTSGNTIYF.

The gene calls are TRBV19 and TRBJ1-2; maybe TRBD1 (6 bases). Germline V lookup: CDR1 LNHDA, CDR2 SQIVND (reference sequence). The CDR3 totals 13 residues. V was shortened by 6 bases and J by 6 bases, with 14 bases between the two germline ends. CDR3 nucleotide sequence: TGTGCCAGTAGGCTCACAGGGAGGGATGGCTACACCTTC. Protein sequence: CASRLTGRDGYTF.

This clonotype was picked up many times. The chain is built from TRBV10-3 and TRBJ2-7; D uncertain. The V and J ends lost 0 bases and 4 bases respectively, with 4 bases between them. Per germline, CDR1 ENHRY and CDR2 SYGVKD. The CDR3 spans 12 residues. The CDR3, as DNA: TGTGCCATCAGTGAGTCAGGGTACGAGCAGTACTTC. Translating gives CAISESGYEQYF.

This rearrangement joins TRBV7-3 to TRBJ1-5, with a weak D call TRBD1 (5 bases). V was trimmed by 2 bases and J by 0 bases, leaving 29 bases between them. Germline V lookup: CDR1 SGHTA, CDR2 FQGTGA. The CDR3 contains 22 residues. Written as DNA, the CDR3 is TGTGCCAGCAGCTTAGAGGGGCATGGATTAAGTTGGGAGATTTATAGCAATCAGCCCCAGCATTTT. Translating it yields CASSLEGHGLSWEIYSNQPQHF.

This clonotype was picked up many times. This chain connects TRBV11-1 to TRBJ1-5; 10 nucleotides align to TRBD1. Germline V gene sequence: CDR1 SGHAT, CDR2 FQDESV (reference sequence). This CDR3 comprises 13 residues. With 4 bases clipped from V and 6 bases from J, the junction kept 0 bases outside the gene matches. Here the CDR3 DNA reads TGTGCCAGCAGCTGGGACAGGGGTCAGCCCCAGCATTTT. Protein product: CASSWDRGQPQHF.

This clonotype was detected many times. The CDR3 nucleotides read TGTGCCAGCAGCGCGGGACAGGGAAGTCAGCCCCAGCATTTT. Its protein is CASSAGQGSQPQHF. The V call is TRBV7-9, the J call TRBJ1-5, with 9 positions matching TRBD1. The junction had 5 bases not matched to a gene; V was cut back by 5 bases and J by 6 bases. Germline V gene sequence: CDR1 SEHNR, CDR2 FQNEAQ (reference sequence). This CDR3 spans 14 amino acids.

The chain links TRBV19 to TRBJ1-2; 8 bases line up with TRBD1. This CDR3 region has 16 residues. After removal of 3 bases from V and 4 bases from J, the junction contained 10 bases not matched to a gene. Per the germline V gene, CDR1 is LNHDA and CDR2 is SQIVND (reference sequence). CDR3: CASSILPQGVVYGYTF. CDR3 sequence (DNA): TGTGCCAGTAGTATTTTACCACAGGGGGTGGTCTATGGCTACACCTTC.

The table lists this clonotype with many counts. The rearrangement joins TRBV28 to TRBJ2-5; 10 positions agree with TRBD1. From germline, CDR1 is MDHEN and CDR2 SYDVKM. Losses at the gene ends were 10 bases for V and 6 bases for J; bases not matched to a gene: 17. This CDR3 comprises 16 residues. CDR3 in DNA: TGTGCCACAGGCCCCACGGGGACAGGGGTACGGAAGACCCAGTACTTC. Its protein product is CATGPTGTGVRKTQYF. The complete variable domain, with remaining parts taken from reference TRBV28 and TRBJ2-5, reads DVKVTQSSRYLVKRTGEKVFLECVQDMDHENMFWYRQDPGLGLRLIYFSYDVKMKEKGDIPEGYSVSREKKERFSLILESASTNQTSMYLCATGPTGTGVRKTQYFGPGTRLLVL.

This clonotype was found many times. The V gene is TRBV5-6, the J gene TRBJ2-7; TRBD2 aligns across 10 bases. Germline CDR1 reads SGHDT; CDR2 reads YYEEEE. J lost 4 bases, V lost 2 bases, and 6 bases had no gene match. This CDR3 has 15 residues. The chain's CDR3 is CASSLLAGQSYEQYF. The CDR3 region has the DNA TGTGCCAGCAGCTTACTAGCGGGGCAATCGTACGAGCAGTACTTC. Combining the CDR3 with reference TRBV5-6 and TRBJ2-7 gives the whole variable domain DAGVTQSPTHLIKTRGQQVTLRCSPKSGHDTVSWYQQALGQGPQFIFQYYEEEERQRGNFPDRFSGHQFPNYSSELNVNALLLGDSALYLCASSLLAGQSYEQYFGPGTRLTVT.

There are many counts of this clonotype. In nucleotides, the CDR3 is TGTGCCAGCAGGCCTAGCGCCGCCTACAATGAGCAGTTCTTC. Residues: CASRPSAAYNEQFF. V gene TRBV6-4 combines with J gene TRBJ2-1; perhaps TRBD2 as D (6 bases). Per germline, CDR1 MRHNA and CDR2 SNTAGT. The CDR3 has 14 amino acids. The V gene lost 6 bases and the J gene lost 2 bases, with 11 bases spanning the gap.

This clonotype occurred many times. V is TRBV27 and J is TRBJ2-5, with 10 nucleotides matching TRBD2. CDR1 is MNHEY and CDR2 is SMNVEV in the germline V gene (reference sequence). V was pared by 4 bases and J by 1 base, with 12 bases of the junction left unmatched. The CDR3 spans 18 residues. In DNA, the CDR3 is TGTGCCAGCAGTTCCCATTCCTTACTAGCGGGGCTCCAAGAGACCCAGTACTTC. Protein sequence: CASSSHSLLAGLQETQYF.

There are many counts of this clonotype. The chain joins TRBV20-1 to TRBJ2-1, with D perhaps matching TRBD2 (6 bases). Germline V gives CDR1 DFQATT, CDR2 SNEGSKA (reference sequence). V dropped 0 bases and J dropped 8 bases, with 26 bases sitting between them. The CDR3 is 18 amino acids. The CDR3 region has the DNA TGCAGTGCTAGAGATGGGCCCGGCGCCCAGGGAGGTATGGATGAGCAGTTCTTC. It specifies CSARDGPGAQGGMDEQFF.

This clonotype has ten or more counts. This CDR3 reads CASSLWGRRSYNEQFF. For the CDR3, the DNA is TGTGCCAGCAGTTTATGGGGCAGGCGCTCCTACAATGAGCAGTTCTTC. This chain uses TRBV28 with TRBJ2-1; no clear D gene. Germline V gives CDR1 MDHEN, CDR2 SYDVKM. The CDR3 extends over 16 amino acids. With 0 bases removed from V and 0 bases from J, the gap between germline ends came to 9 bases.

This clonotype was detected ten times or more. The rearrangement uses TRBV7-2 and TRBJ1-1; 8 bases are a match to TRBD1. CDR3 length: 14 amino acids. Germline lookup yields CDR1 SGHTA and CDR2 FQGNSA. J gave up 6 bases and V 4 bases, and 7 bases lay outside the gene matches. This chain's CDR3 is CASSYLTGVAEAFF. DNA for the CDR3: TGTGCCAGCAGCTACTTGACAGGGGTGGCTGAAGCTTTCTTT.

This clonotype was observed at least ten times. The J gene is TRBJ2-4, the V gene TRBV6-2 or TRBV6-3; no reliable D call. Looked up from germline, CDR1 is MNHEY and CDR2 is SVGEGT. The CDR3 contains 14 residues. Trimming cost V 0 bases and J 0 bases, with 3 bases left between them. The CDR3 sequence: CASSYSLAKNIQYF. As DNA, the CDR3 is TGTGCCAGCAGTTACTCCTTAGCCAAAAACATTCAGTACTTC.

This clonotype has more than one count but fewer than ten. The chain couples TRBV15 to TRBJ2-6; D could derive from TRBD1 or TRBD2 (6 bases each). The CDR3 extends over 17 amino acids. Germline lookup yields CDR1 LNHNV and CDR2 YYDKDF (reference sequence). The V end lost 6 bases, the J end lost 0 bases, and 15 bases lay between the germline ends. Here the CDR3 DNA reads TGTGCCACCAGTCTAGTCGGGGGCCACTCTGGGGCCAACGTCCTGACTTTC. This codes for CATSLVGGHSGANVLTF.

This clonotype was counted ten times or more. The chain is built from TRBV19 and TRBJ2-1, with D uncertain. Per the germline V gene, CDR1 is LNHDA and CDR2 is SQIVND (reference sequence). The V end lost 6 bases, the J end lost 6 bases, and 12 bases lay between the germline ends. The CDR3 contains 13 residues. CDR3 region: CASSPSSFNEQFF. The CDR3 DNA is TGTGCCAGTAGCCCCTCTAGTTTCAATGAGCAGTTCTTC. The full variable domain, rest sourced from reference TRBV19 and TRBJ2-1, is DGGITQSPKYLFRKEGQNVTLSCEQNLNHDAMYWYRQDPGQGLRLIYYSQIVNDFQKGDIAEGYSVSREKKESFPLTVTSAQKNPTAFYLCASSPSSFNEQFFGPGTRLTVL.